This T cell receptor (beta chain) was recorded in a study of T cells in Graves' hyperthyroidism and ophthalmopathy (dated by TCRdb to about 2019). For the wider study: Peripheral blood was collected at initial diagnosis, before any treatment. According to the paper, TCR Vbeta CDR3 sequencing was carried out on 135 peripheral blood samples, which came from 40 to 45 ophthalmopathy, 75 or so hyperthyroidism and roughly 17 progressor patients. Prospective prediction of ophthalmopathy was tested in an independent validation cohort of 18 to 20 hyperthyroidism patients and approximately 17 patients who later progressed to ophthalmopathy. After sampling, hyperthyroidism patients received methimazole starting at 30 mg daily, and ophthalmopathy patients received high-dose intravenous methylprednisolone. In addition, the study compared T-cell repertoires in thyroid tissue and in blood from several Graves' hyperthyroidism patients. The 75 to 100 discovery patients were randomly split 7:3 into training and test sets. TCR V-J signatures able to tell the groups apart were searched for in a discovery cohort of about a hundred patients, of whom approximately 40 had Graves' ophthalmopathy and roughly 58 had stable Graves' hyperthyroidism.

Broader findings and caveats from the paper: A 13 V-J signature model separated ophthalmopathy from stable hyperthyroidism, with about 88% sensitivity and 81% to 83% specificity in cross-validation and 80%/75% in testing. No statistical method was used to fix the sample size in advance, and group allocation was not hidden from the investigators. During validation, the model predicted progression to ophthalmopathy a median of around 6 months ahead of onset, with more than 60% sensitivity and 72% to 85% specificity. Most expanded thyroid clonotypes (frequency above 0.001) were also detected in blood, suggesting blood repertoires may reflect thyroid immune responses.

Its CDR3 holds 16 amino acids, cysteine through phenylalanine. Only the CDR3 DNA stays, 48 bases, in frame from base 1. CDR1 SQVTM and CDR2 ANQGSEA were looked up in the germline V gene. V loses 0 bases, J loses 1 base, and the germline ends lie 13 bases apart. Moderately to severely active disease, a Clinical Activity Score of at least 3, a NOSPECS grade of at least 4, and a duration under 3 months were present in ophthalmopathy patients. Patients with uncontrolled infections, other autoimmune diseases, pregnancy or lactation were excluded. Diagnoses relied on clinical symptoms, serum thyroxine and TRAb, thyroid ultrasound and orbital computed tomography. Ficoll-Paque density gradient centrifugation was used to isolate PBMCs from approximately 11 ml of fresh peripheral blood. Total RNA was extracted with Trizol reagent, and quality was checked on an Agilent 2100 Bioanalyzer. In this sample, this clonotype turned up many times. The specificity of this receptor is unknown. No per-base quality is available; no much larger clone lies one base away.

The TCR beta CDR3 regions were amplified from RNA transcripts. The TCR CDR3 was subjected to a first round of RT-PCR using the HTBI primer set and the Qiagen OneStep RT-PCR kit. Libraries were constructed in a second round of multiplex PCR, after which size selection and purification were carried out. Sequencing of the libraries was done on an Illumina HiSeq2000 using paired-end 100 bp reads. As for the original processing: SOAPnuke was used to process the raw data, removing reads that contained adapters or uncalled bases, had a mean Phred below 15, or lacked an exact match to the constant primer or identifier. COPE v1.2.5 was used to merge high-quality paired reads, and clonotypes were defined as unique nucleotide sequences. MiTCR v1.1 was used to align the clonotypes against IMGT TRBV, TRBD and TRBJ reference segments. The analysis was restricted to V-J combinations with a frequency above 0.0001, which together covered over 99% of the repertoires. A TCS score was defined as the ratio between F50 (clonal expansion) and ExV (chaos), using BLOSUM62-based TCRdist between CDR3 peptides within each V-J. Welch's t-statistics and random forest reduced some 510 V-J features to 13, which were used in a naive Bayes classifier (R e1071). The public reads were reprocessed in TCRdb via fastp at Q25 and MiXCR, keeping in-frame beta chains. Rows with a matching CDR3 protein are joined into one entry that keeps the most common DNA and genes. These V and J calls are TCRdb output, not the study's own analysis. The table for this sample lists 330,000 or so distinct CDR3 sequences; 15% to 20% of them were counted only once. The ten largest clones capture 15% to 19% of the sample.

The source material was blood. Rearrangement joined TRBV29-1 to TRBJ2-1; the D call is tentative, TRBD1 or TRBD2, as each matches 5 bases. This TCR came from a woman in her thirties or forties with Graves' ophthalmopathy. The CDR3 has the sequence CSVEDPGRKSYNEQFF. Here is the DNA: TGCAGCGTTGAAGACCCGGGACGGAAATCCTACAATGAGCAGTTCTTC.